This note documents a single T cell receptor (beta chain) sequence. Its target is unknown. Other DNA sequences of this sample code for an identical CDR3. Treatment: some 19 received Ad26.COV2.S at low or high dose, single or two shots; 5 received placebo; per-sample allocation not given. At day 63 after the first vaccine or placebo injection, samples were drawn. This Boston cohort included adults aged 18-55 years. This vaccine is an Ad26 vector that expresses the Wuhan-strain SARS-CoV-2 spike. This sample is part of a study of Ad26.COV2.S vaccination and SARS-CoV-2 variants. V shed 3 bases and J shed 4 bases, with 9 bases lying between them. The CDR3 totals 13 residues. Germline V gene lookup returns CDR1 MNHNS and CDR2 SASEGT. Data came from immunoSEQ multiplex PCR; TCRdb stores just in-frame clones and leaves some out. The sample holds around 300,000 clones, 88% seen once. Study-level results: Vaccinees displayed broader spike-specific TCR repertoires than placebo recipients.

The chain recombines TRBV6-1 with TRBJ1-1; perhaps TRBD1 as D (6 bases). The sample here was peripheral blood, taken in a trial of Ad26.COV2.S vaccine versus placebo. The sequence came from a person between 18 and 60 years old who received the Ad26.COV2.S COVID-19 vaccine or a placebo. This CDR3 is CASSEQGTTEAFF. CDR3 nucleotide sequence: TGTGCCAGCAGTGAGCAGGGGACCACTGAAGCTTTCTTT.